This section outlines one TCR beta chain sequence together with its context. Its matching antigen is unknown. The entry originates in a study of cytomegalovirus exposure and HLA in healthy donors. Across the study: Among the roughly 370 genotyped donors, over 70% were placed in the Caucasian-associated ancestry cluster. Study-wide points: Reports indicated that the classifier achieved high specificity and sensitivity in diagnosing cytomegalovirus status.

This CDR3 contains 15 residues. Trimming removed 5 bases from V and 8 bases from J; junction bases left unmatched: 6. The germline CDR1 and CDR2 sequences are MRHNA and SNTAGT. The PCR used 60 Vbeta and 13 Jbeta primers. Profiled with immunoSEQ multiplex PCR; TCRdb holds only in-frame clones, not every one. Of about 120,000 clones listed, 70% to 80% were seen once; the top ten hold 4% to 4.5%. Sequenced sample: PBMCs. The TCR was taken from a woman aged 40 to 50 in good health and CMV-seropositive. The rearrangement joins TRBV6-4 to TRBJ2-1; 13 bases align to TRBD2. This CDR3 reads CASSRTSGSGDEQFF. The DNA of the CDR3 is TGTGCCAGCAGTCGGACTAGCGGGAGTGGGGATGAGCAGTTCTTC.